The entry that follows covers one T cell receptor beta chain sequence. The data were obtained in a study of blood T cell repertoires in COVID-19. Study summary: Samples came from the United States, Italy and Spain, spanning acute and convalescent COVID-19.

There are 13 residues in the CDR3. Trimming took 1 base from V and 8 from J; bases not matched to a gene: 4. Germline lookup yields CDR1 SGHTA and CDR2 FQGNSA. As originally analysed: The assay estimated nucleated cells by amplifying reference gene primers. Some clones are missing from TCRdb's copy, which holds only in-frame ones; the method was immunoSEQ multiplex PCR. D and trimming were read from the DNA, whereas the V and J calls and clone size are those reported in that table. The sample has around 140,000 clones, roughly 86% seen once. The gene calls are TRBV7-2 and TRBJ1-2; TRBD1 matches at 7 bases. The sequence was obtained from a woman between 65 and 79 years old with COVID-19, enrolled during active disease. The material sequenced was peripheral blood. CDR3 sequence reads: CASSLVATGGYTF. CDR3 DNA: TGTGCCAGCAGCTTAGTCGCGACAGGGGGCTACACCTTC.